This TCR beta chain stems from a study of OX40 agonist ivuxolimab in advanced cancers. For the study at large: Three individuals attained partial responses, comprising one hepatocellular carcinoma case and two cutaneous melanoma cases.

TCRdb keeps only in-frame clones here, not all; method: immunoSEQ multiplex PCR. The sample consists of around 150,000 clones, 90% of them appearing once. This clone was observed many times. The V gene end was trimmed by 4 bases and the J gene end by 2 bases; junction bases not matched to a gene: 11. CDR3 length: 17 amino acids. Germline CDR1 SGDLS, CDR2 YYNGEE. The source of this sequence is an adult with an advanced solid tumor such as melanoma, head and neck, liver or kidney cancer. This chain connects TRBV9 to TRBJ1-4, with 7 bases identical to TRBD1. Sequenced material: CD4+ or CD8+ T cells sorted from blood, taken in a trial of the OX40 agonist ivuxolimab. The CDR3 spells CASSPLQGRGTNEKLFF. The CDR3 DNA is TGTGCCAGCAGCCCCTTACAGGGGAGGGGGACTAATGAAAAACTGTTTTTT. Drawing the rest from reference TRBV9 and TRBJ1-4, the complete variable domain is DSGVTQTPKHLITATGQRVTLRCSPRSGDLSVYWYQQSLDQGLQFLIQYYNGEERAKGNILERFSAQQFPDLHSELNLSSLELGDSALYFCASSPLQGRGTNEKLFFGSGTQLSVL.